This entry is about one T cell receptor (beta chain). This entry is derived from a study of blood T cell repertoires in COVID-19. Repertoires were generated with immunoSEQ multiplex PCR, while TCRdb's copy carries only in-frame clones and drops some. This sample has just over 300,000 clones; just under 90% occur once, and the top ten carry approximately 1.8%. V was clipped by 5 bases and J by 3 bases; unmatched bases: 6. This CDR3 region has 15 residues. In germline, CDR1 is MDHEN, CDR2 SYDVKM. The sample consisted of peripheral blood. The gene calls are TRBV28 and TRBJ1-5; 8 positions match TRBD1. The sequence was obtained from a woman aged 25 to 45 with COVID-19, enrolled during active disease. The CDR3 bases are TGTGCCAGCAGTCTCCTGGACAGGGACAATCAGCCCCAGCATTTT. Its protein product is CASSLLDRDNQPQHF.